This T cell receptor (beta chain) originates from a study of blood T cell repertoires in COVID-19 (dated by TCRdb to 2018 to 2021). Background for the entire study: Samples from collaborators originated in the United States, Italy and Spain and spanned both the acute and convalescent phases of COVID-19. The prospective study material was composed of cDNA or gDNA derived from T cells, B-cell-depleted T cells, or PBMCs. The dataset comprised deeply sampled blood TCRbeta repertoires from subjects exposed to, actively infected with, or recovered from COVID-19. The repertoires were released in a freely available public database meant as a resource for research on the immune response to SARS-CoV-2. Samples came from the ongoing ImmuneRACE study (first 160 participants) plus 1,254 subjects from 6 global collaborators. A de-identified subject ID, COVID-19 status, age in years and sex were almost always included in the sample metadata. Where available, HLA class I and class II types were taken from metadata supplied by the sample provider and were not determined by assay-based typing. Points the paper makes about the study in general: The quantity of clinical and demographic metadata differed by source and by participant and was supplied without curation.

The immunoSEQ Assay, a bias-controlled multiplex PCR, was used to amplify TCRbeta CDR3 regions from genomic DNA. On the authors' methods: The number of nucleated cells in each sample was estimated by amplification of reference gene primers within the assay. Sequence reads were collapsed and filtered to measure the absolute abundance of every unique TCRbeta CDR3 rearrangement. For each sample, productive Simpson clonality was calculated as the square root of Simpson's diversity index over productive rearrangements. This immuneACCESS table, as held by TCRdb, lists in-frame sequences with V and J called but not all clones. Of the missing ones, under half trace to an unresolved V gene in checked studies; the others have no known cause. The DNA was the basis for D and trimming; V, J and clone size are from that table. The sample profile shows a few hundred thousand clones; about 87% of them were found once. Roughly 10% of the sample lies in the top ten.

In Seattle, one collaborating source enrolled patients while the infection was active and tracked those patients longitudinally over the course of disease. Whole blood was collected in K2EDTA tubes by collaborating institutions according to the institutions' own protocols. For TCRbeta analysis, collaborator samples were shipped as frozen whole blood, as isolated PBMCs, or as DNA extracted from either sample type. On this clone itself: Its antigen is not yet known. Base quality data are lacking; no much larger clone is found one base away.

Sequencing used peripheral blood. This TCR was recovered from a woman aged 70-85 years with COVID-19, enrolled during active disease.

The CDR3 reads CASSLGTGGFVAYNEQFF. The nucleotide sequence is given as TGTGCCAGCAGCTTAGGAACGGGAGGGTTTGTCGCCTACAATGAGCAGTTCTTC. The chain couples TRBV7-9 to TRBJ2-1, with TRBD2 identical over 8 junction bases. At the junction V is shortened by 1 base and J by 2 bases; bases outside the gene matches: 10. The CDR3, cysteine through phenylalanine, is 18 amino acids long. Left in the record is the CDR3 DNA by itself, 54 bases read in frame from the first base. CDR1 SEHNR and CDR2 FQNEAQ are derived from the germline V gene (reference sequence).